Each of the 23 T cell receptor beta chains below was sequenced from the same sample in a study of T cell responses to AZD1222 COVID-19 vaccine. Measured with immunoSEQ multiplex PCR; TCRdb has only the in-frame clones, and not every one. The repertoire has under 150,000 clones, 88% of them found once; the top ten carry 4.5% to 7%. The input for sequencing was peripheral blood, taken 28 days after the second AZD1222 dose. These receptor sequences come from an adult who received the AZD1222 COVID-19 vaccine.

The genes are TRBV19 and TRBJ1-5; unclear D gene. This CDR3 is 13 amino acids long. V was cut by 7 bases and J by 1 base, with 8 bases left in between. Germline lookup yields CDR1 LNHDA and CDR2 SQIVND (reference sequence). The CDR3 spells CASTVRSNQPQHF. As DNA, the CDR3 is TGTGCCAGTACTGTACGGAGCAATCAGCCCCAGCATTTT. The full variable domain, rest sourced from reference TRBV19 and TRBJ1-5, is DGGITQSPKYLFRKEGQNVTLSCEQNLNHDAMYWYRQDPGQGLRLIYYSQIVNDFQKGDIAEGYSVSREKKESFPLTVTSAQKNPTAFYLCASTVRSNQPQHFGDGTRLSIL.

The chain uses TRBV18 and TRBJ1-4; TRBD1 is a possible D gene (6 bases). The CDR3 is 17 amino acids. The V gene's germline CDR1 is KGHSH and CDR2 LQKENI. V was cut by 1 base and J by 5 bases, with 17 bases left in between. In DNA form, the CDR3 reads TGTGCCAGCTCACCACGTAACAGGGTTGGGGACAATGAAAAACTGTTTTTT. It translates to CASSPRNRVGDNEKLFF. The full variable domain, completed using reference TRBV18 and TRBJ1-4, is NAGVMQNPRHLVRRRGQEARLRCSPMKGHSHVYWYRQLPEEGLKFMVYLQKENIIDESGMPKERFSAEFPKEGPSILRIQQVVRGDSAAYFCASSPRNRVGDNEKLFFGSGTQLSVL.

The chain links TRBV30 to TRBJ2-4; TRBD1 agrees at 8 bases. The length of the CDR3 is 12 residues. Germline CDR1 and CDR2: GTSNPN and SVGIG (reference sequence). The trim removed 8 bases at V and 4 bases at J, leaving 4 bases unmatched. The CDR3 is CAGRQGKNIQYF. The CDR3 DNA reads TGTGCCGGCAGACAGGGGAAAAACATTCAGTACTTC.

The rearrangement links TRBV27 to TRBJ2-5; D may be TRBD1 (5 bases). This CDR3 has 13 residues. The V gene lost 9 bases and the J gene lost 4 bases, with 15 bases spanning the gap. Germline V lookup: CDR1 MNHEY, CDR2 SMNVEV (reference sequence). CDR3 loop: CARPHKGRETQYF. As DNA, the CDR3 is TGTGCCAGACCTCATAAGGGGCGAGAGACCCAGTACTTC.

The chain links TRBV7-3 to TRBJ2-1; 8 bases map to TRBD1. The CDR3 runs to 13 residues. Per the germline V gene, CDR1 is SGHTA and CDR2 is FQGTGA. V shed 3 bases, J shed 7 bases, and the junction held 2 bases outside the gene matches. CDR3 sequence reads: CASSLTGVNEQFF. The CDR3, as DNA: TGTGCCAGCAGCTTGACAGGGGTAAATGAGCAGTTCTTC.

This clone was picked up a small number of times. The rearrangement joins TRBV5-1 to TRBJ2-2; D uncertain. CDR3 length: 15 amino acids. In germline, CDR1 is SGHRS, CDR2 YFSETQ. Trimming removed 1 base from V and 4 bases from J, with 11 bases in between. DNA for the CDR3: TGCGCCAGCAGCTTGAGTCATTCGGGCACCGGGGAGCTGTTTTTT. Amino acids: CASSLSHSGTGELFF.

The chain has TRBV3-1 (or the pseudogene TRBV3-2) and TRBJ2-1; 12 positions match TRBD2. Germline V gene sequence: CDR1 LGHDT, CDR2 YNNKEL (reference sequence). The CDR3 extends over 15 amino acids. V shed 3 bases, J shed 7 bases, and the junction held 4 bases outside the gene matches. The CDR3 sequence is CASSQGLAGGNEQFF. The CDR3 nucleotides read TGTGCCAGCAGCCAGGGGCTAGCGGGGGGGAATGAGCAGTTCTTC.

V is TRBV5-1 and J is TRBJ2-1, with D perhaps TRBD1 or TRBD2 (6 bases each). V lost 2 bases and J 1 base, leaving 16 bases between the germline ends. CDR1 and CDR2 (germline): SGHRS, YFSETQ. The CDR3 is made up of 17 amino acids. CDR3 sequence (DNA): TGCGCCAGCAGCTTTGGGGGCGGGACCCCTTCCTACAATGAGCAGTTCTTC. The encoded protein is CASSFGGGTPSYNEQFF.

V usage is TRBV2 and J usage is TRBJ1-1; TRBD1 agrees at 7 bases. Germline V gives CDR1 SNHLY, CDR2 FYNNEI. This CDR3 comprises 12 residues. The ends lost 9 bases at V and 1 base at J; junction bases unmatched: 2. CDR3 sequence reads: CARTGTNTEAFF. The CDR3 coding sequence is TGTGCCAGGACAGGGACGAACACTGAAGCTTTCTTT.

On this clone itself: The junction departs from germline at one end; a sequencing error may be responsible. The chain couples TRBV5-1 to TRBJ2-1; 7 nucleotides match TRBD1. In germline, CDR1 is SGHRS, CDR2 YFSETQ. This CDR3 contains 15 residues. The CDR3 coding sequence is TGCGCCAGCGAGAGACAGGGAGATTCCTCCAATGAGCAGTTCTTC. Protein product: CASERQGDSSNEQFF.

This chain joins TRBV5-1 and TRBJ1-4, with D uncertain. Trimming left V 2 bases short and J 3 bases short, with 8 bases between. The germline V gene encodes CDR1 SGHRS and CDR2 YFSETQ. This CDR3 is 14 amino acids long. Here the CDR3 reads CASSLSQSNEKLFF. CDR3 DNA sequence: TGCGCCAGCAGCTTATCACAGTCTAATGAAAAACTGTTTTTT.

This chain uses TRBV29-1 with TRBJ1-4; 7 bases are shared with TRBD1. V lost 1 base, J lost 2 bases, and 4 bases stayed unmatched. Germline CDR1 reads SQVTM; CDR2 reads ANQGSEA. This CDR3 is 15 amino acids long. CDR3 in DNA: TGCAGCGTTGAAGGAGCGGACAGGACTAATGAAAAACTGTTTTTT. It yields the protein CSVEGADRTNEKLFF.

The J gene is TRBJ2-6, the V gene TRBV4-2; 9 bases are a match to TRBD2. J gave up 0 bases and V 5 bases, and 5 bases lay outside the gene matches. This CDR3 region has 17 residues. Germline CDR1 is LGHNA and CDR2 is YNFKEQ. CDR3 residues: CASSIAGAGSGANVLTF. The CDR3 DNA reads as TGTGCCAGCAGCATAGCGGGAGCCGGCTCTGGGGCCAACGTCCTGACTTTC.

The V and J genes are TRBV30 and TRBJ1-1, with D maybe TRBD1 (5 bases). The V gene lost 0 bases and the J gene lost 5 bases, with 13 bases spanning the gap. The germline CDR1 and CDR2 sequences are GTSNPN and SVGIG (reference sequence). The CDR3 loop spans 14 amino acids. The CDR3 region has the DNA TGTGCCTGGAGTGTCATACCAGGGTGGACTGAAGCTTTCTTT. As protein: CAWSVIPGWTEAFF.

J is TRBJ2-5 and V is TRBV2; maybe TRBD2 (5 bases). Trimming pared 4 bases from V and 4 bases from J, leaving 10 bases between. This CDR3 contains 13 residues. Germline V gives CDR1 SNHLY, CDR2 FYNNEI. CDR3 amino acids: CASSGGPRETQYF. The CDR3 coding sequence is TGTGCCAGCAGTGGCGGGCCCAGAGAGACCCAGTACTTC.

This chain links TRBV2 with TRBJ1-6; 9 bases map to TRBD1. CDR1 is SNHLY and CDR2 is FYNNEI in the germline V gene. This CDR3 contains 13 residues. Trimming at V came to 8 bases and at J to 5 bases, leaving 1 base not matched to a gene. The CDR3: CASRDRDNSPLHF. In nucleotides, the CDR3 is TGTGCCAGCCGGGACAGGGATAATTCACCCCTCCACTTT.

CDR3 in amino acids: CASSISWVGSFNEQFF. DNA of the CDR3: TGTGCCAGTAGTATTAGTTGGGTCGGGAGCTTTAATGAGCAGTTCTTC. The chain combines TRBV19 with TRBJ2-1; perhaps TRBD2 as D (6 bases). The CDR3 runs 16 residues. CDR1 and CDR2 (germline): LNHDA, SQIVND (reference sequence). Trimming pared 3 bases from V and 7 bases from J, leaving 19 bases between. The variable domain in full, with the rest retrieved from reference TRBV19 and TRBJ2-1, is DGGITQSPKYLFRKEGQNVTLSCEQNLNHDAMYWYRQDPGQGLRLIYYSQIVNDFQKGDIAEGYSVSREKKESFPLTVTSAQKNPTAFYLCASSISWVGSFNEQFFGPGTRLTVL.

This clone was detected a few times. The chain is built from TRBV10-3 and TRBJ1-5; D may be TRBD1 (5 bases). V dropped 2 bases and J dropped 6 bases, with 5 bases sitting between them. CDR1 and CDR2 from the germline V gene are ENHRY and SYGVKD. The CDR3 sequence is 12 residues long. CDR3 in amino acids: CAISEGAQPQHF. CDR3 in DNA: TGTGCCATCAGTGAGGGGGCTCAGCCCCAGCATTTT.

The V call is TRBV7-3, the J call TRBJ1-1; no firm D call. Trimming took 5 bases from V and 1 from J, leaving 8 bases between them. CDR3 length: 13 amino acids. Germline values: CDR1 SGHTA, CDR2 FQGTGA. The CDR3 DNA sequence: TGTGCCAGCAGCAGCGCAGGGAACACTGAAGCTTTCTTT. Protein: CASSSAGNTEAFF.

Note on this clone: Additional DNA sequences in this sample encode the identical CDR3. The rearrangement links TRBV2 to TRBJ1-2; D not certain. V was shortened by 5 bases and J by 2 bases, with 9 bases between the two germline ends. Germline V gene sequence: CDR1 SNHLY, CDR2 FYNNEI. This CDR3 is built from 13 residues. The CDR3 loop reads CASSRDGNYGYTF. For the CDR3, the DNA is TGTGCCAGCAGTCGCGACGGGAACTATGGCTACACCTTC. The variable domain in full, completed from reference TRBV2 and TRBJ1-2, reads EPEVTQTPSHQVTQMGQEVILRCVPISNHLYFYWYRQILGQKVEFLVSFYNNEISEKSEIFDDQFSVERPDGSNFTLKIRSTKLEDSAMYFCASSRDGNYGYTFGSGTRLTVV.

The chain joins TRBV19 to TRBJ1-1; 9 bases map to TRBD1. Per the germline V gene, CDR1 is LNHDA and CDR2 is SQIVND (reference sequence). The CDR3 totals 17 residues. Germline trimming cut 7 bases from V and 4 bases from J; bases unmatched to any gene: 16. CDR3 amino acids: CASTRIGLTGGGTEAFF. Written as DNA, the CDR3 is TGTGCCAGTACCCGCATTGGGCTGACAGGGGGGGGCACTGAAGCTTTCTTT. Variable domain in full (rest from reference TRBV19 and TRBJ1-1): DGGITQSPKYLFRKEGQNVTLSCEQNLNHDAMYWYRQDPGQGLRLIYYSQIVNDFQKGDIAEGYSVSREKKESFPLTVTSAQKNPTAFYLCASTRIGLTGGGTEAFFGQGTRLTVV.

This clone has a handful of counts. The J gene is TRBJ2-3, the V gene TRBV27, with 13 bases matching TRBD2. Losses at the gene ends were 4 bases for V and 3 bases for J; bases not matched to a gene: 1. This CDR3 is built from 15 residues. From germline, CDR1 is MNHEY and CDR2 SMNVEV (reference sequence). CDR3 residues: CASSSLAGGTDTQYF. The CDR3 bases are TGTGCCAGCAGTTCACTAGCGGGAGGGACAGATACGCAGTATTTT.

The chain links TRBV11-3 to TRBJ2-7; D possibly corresponds to TRBD2 (5 bases). The CDR3 has 13 residues. Trimming cost V 5 bases and J 0 bases, with 8 bases left between them. Germline V gives CDR1 SGHNT, CDR2 YENEEA. CDR3 sequence: CASSRGGSYEQYF. CDR3 DNA sequence: TGTGCCAGCAGCCGAGGAGGCTCCTACGAGCAGTACTTC.